This is a list of T cell receptor beta chains from one sample in a study of cytomegalovirus exposure and HLA in healthy donors. Profiling relied on immunoSEQ multiplex PCR, and the TCRdb table lists in-frame clones only, not all of them. The repertoire holds fewer than 200,000 clones, with around 74% as singletons. Sequenced input: PBMCs. These receptors were obtained from a female donor in good health and CMV-seronegative. Each CDR3 is given with its conserved first and last residue. Each record gives: J gene, D gene, V gene, clone size, CDR3 protein, CDR3 DNA. D genes are given only for firm matches. Only some rows state a clone size, as once, few, many or a class for expanded clones.

j_call: TRBJ1-2
d_call: TRBD1
v_call: TRBV5-1
clone_size: .
cdr3_aa: CASSTGQGGNGYTF
cdr3_nt: TGCGCCAGCAGCACCGGACAGGGGGGAAATGGCTACACCTTC

j_call: TRBJ2-5
d_call: .
v_call: TRBV2
clone_size: .
cdr3_aa: CASSRPQGSGETQYF
cdr3_nt: TGTGCCAGCAGTAGACCACAGGGTTCCGGGGAGACCCAGTACTTC

j_call: TRBJ1-1
d_call: TRBD1
v_call: TRBV5-1
clone_size: .
cdr3_aa: CASSLEDRGGTEAFF
cdr3_nt: TGCGCCAGCAGCTTGGAGGACAGGGGAGGCACTGAAGCTTTCTTT

j_call: TRBJ2-6
d_call: .
v_call: TRBV5-4
clone_size: once
cdr3_aa: CASSLVGSGANVLTF
cdr3_nt: TGTGCCAGCAGCTTAGTCGGCTCTGGGGCCAACGTCCTGACTTTC

j_call: TRBJ1-4
d_call: .
v_call: TRBV11-2
clone_size: .
cdr3_aa: CASTGFANEKLFF
cdr3_nt: TGTGCCAGCACGGGGTTTGCTAATGAAAAACTGTTTTTT

j_call: TRBJ1-1
d_call: .
v_call: TRBV6-5
clone_size: .
cdr3_aa: CASTFRRATEAFF
cdr3_nt: TGTGCCAGCACCTTTAGGAGGGCCACTGAAGCTTTCTTT

j_call: TRBJ2-2
d_call: TRBD1
v_call: TRBV7-9
clone_size: .
cdr3_aa: CASSLRQGNTGELFF
cdr3_nt: TGTGCCAGCAGCTTGAGACAGGGGAACACCGGGGAGCTGTTTTTT

j_call: TRBJ2-5
d_call: .
v_call: TRBV25-1
clone_size: .
cdr3_aa: CASSRGALETQYF
cdr3_nt: TGTGCCAGCTCTCGTGGGGCATTGGAGACCCAGTACTTC

j_call: TRBJ2-3
d_call: .
v_call: TRBV5-1
clone_size: .
cdr3_aa: CASGTLDRDSDTQYF
cdr3_nt: TGCGCCAGCGGGACCCTAGACAGGGACTCAGATACGCAGTATTTT

j_call: TRBJ2-3
d_call: TRBD2
v_call: TRBV4-2
clone_size: .
cdr3_aa: CASSLGLAGRTDTQYF
cdr3_nt: TGTGCCAGCAGCCTTGGACTAGCGGGGCGCACAGATACGCAGTATTTT

j_call: TRBJ1-4
d_call: .
v_call: TRBV5-1
clone_size: .
cdr3_aa: CASSFLSGEKLFF
cdr3_nt: TGCGCCAGCAGCTTCTTATCGGGAGAAAAACTGTTTTTT

j_call: TRBJ2-3
d_call: .
v_call: TRBV5-1
clone_size: .
cdr3_aa: CASSLMGGDTQYF
cdr3_nt: TGCGCCAGCAGCTTGATGGGCGGGGATACGCAGTATTTT

j_call: TRBJ1-2
d_call: TRBD1
v_call: TRBV7-2
clone_size: .
cdr3_aa: CASSPWGKGAIGNYGYTF
cdr3_nt: TGTGCCAGCAGCCCCTGGGGGAAGGGGGCAATCGGGAACTATGGCTACACCTTC

j_call: TRBJ1-2
d_call: TRBD1
v_call: TRBV7-9
clone_size: .
cdr3_aa: CASSPGQGESGYTF
cdr3_nt: TGTGCCAGCAGCCCCGGACAGGGGGAGAGTGGCTACACCTTC

j_call: TRBJ1-1
d_call: .
v_call: TRBV2
clone_size: .
cdr3_aa: CASSLTGSVAFF
cdr3_nt: TGTGCCAGCAGCTTGACAGGTTCAGTAGCTTTCTTT

j_call: TRBJ1-3
d_call: .
v_call: TRBV11-2
clone_size: .
cdr3_aa: CASSFSGQPFSGNTIYF
cdr3_nt: TGTGCCAGCAGCTTTTCAGGACAGCCATTCTCTGGAAACACCATATATTTT

j_call: TRBJ1-2
d_call: .
v_call: TRBV25-1
clone_size: .
cdr3_aa: CASSGGLTYGYTF
cdr3_nt: TGTGCCAGCAGTGGGGGACTAACGTATGGCTACACCTTC

j_call: TRBJ1-2
d_call: .
v_call: TRBV5-6
clone_size: .
cdr3_aa: CASSLDISYGYTF
cdr3_nt: TGTGCCAGCAGCTTGGACATAAGTTATGGCTACACCTTC

j_call: TRBJ2-1
d_call: TRBD2
v_call: TRBV7-9
clone_size: .
cdr3_aa: CASSPKVTSGPSSYNEQFF
cdr3_nt: TGTGCCAGCAGCCCTAAGGTGACTAGCGGGCCGAGCTCCTACAATGAGCAGTTCTTC

j_call: TRBJ2-4
d_call: TRBD2
v_call: TRBV7-8
clone_size: .
cdr3_aa: CASSLDGRWVKNIQYF
cdr3_nt: TGTGCCAGCAGCTTAGACGGGAGGTGGGTCAAAAACATTCAGTACTTC

j_call: TRBJ2-1
d_call: .
v_call: TRBV19
clone_size: .
cdr3_aa: CASRRDSFYNEQFF
cdr3_nt: TGTGCCAGTAGACGGGACTCCTTCTACAATGAGCAGTTCTTC

j_call: TRBJ2-3
d_call: TRBD2
v_call: TRBV19
clone_size: once
cdr3_aa: CASSISSGGTDTQYF
cdr3_nt: TGTGCCAGTAGTATTTCTAGCGGGGGCACAGATACGCAGTATTTT

j_call: TRBJ1-1
d_call: .
v_call: TRBV19
clone_size: .
cdr3_aa: CASSIFTNPGTEAFF
cdr3_nt: TGTGCCAGTAGTATTTTCACCAACCCAGGCACTGAAGCTTTCTTT

j_call: TRBJ2-5
d_call: TRBD1
v_call: TRBV6-1
clone_size: .
cdr3_aa: CASSEALGQGEAGAQYF
cdr3_nt: TGTGCCAGCAGTGAAGCTCTGGGACAGGGGGAAGCGGGGGCCCAGTACTTC

j_call: TRBJ1-5
d_call: .
v_call: TRBV30
clone_size: .
cdr3_aa: CAWSVRQGVWNNSNQPQHF
cdr3_nt: TGTGCCTGGAGTGTACGCCAGGGCGTATGGAATAATAGCAATCAGCCCCAGCATTTT

j_call: TRBJ2-5
d_call: TRBD2
v_call: TRBV10-2
clone_size: .
cdr3_aa: CASSGLAGGEETQYF
cdr3_nt: TGCGCCAGCAGTGGACTAGCGGGAGGGGAAGAGACCCAGTACTTC

j_call: TRBJ1-3
d_call: .
v_call: TRBV9
clone_size: .
cdr3_aa: CASSVDTMIGNTIYF
cdr3_nt: TGTGCCAGCAGCGTAGACACGATGATCGGAAACACCATATATTTT

j_call: TRBJ2-7
d_call: TRBD2
v_call: TRBV11-2
clone_size: .
cdr3_aa: CASSLVAGYEQYF
cdr3_nt: TGTGCCAGCAGCTTAGTAGCGGGGTACGAGCAGTACTTC

j_call: TRBJ2-2
d_call: TRBD2
v_call: TRBV2
clone_size: .
cdr3_aa: CASSPGGLSTGELFF
cdr3_nt: TGTGCCAGCAGTCCGGGGGGGCTAAGCACCGGGGAGCTGTTTTTT

j_call: TRBJ1-2
d_call: .
v_call: TRBV7-9
clone_size: .
cdr3_aa: CASSPERVYGYTF
cdr3_nt: TGTGCCAGCAGCCCTGAGAGAGTTTATGGCTACACCTTC

j_call: TRBJ1-2
d_call: .
v_call: TRBV6-1
clone_size: .
cdr3_aa: CASHFNYGYTF
cdr3_nt: TGTGCCAGCCATTTCAACTATGGCTACACCTTC

j_call: TRBJ1-1
d_call: .
v_call: TRBV12-5
clone_size: few
cdr3_aa: CASGLYGTPVIAFF
cdr3_nt: TGTGCTAGTGGTTTGTACGGGACACCAGTTATAGCTTTCTTT

j_call: TRBJ1-2
d_call: TRBD1
v_call: TRBV27
clone_size: .
cdr3_aa: CASSLGTGGLWNYGYTF
cdr3_nt: TGTGCCAGCAGTTTAGGGACAGGGGGCCTTTGGAACTATGGCTACACCTTC

j_call: TRBJ2-7
d_call: TRBD2
v_call: TRBV5-1
clone_size: .
cdr3_aa: CASSLLGTSGYEQYF
cdr3_nt: TGCGCCAGCAGCTTACTCGGGACTAGCGGGTACGAGCAGTACTTC

j_call: TRBJ1-2
d_call: .
v_call: TRBV19
clone_size: .
cdr3_aa: CASSSRVANYGYTF
cdr3_nt: TGTGCCAGTAGTTCCAGGGTAGCTAACTATGGCTACACCTTC

j_call: TRBJ2-5
d_call: TRBD2
v_call: TRBV5-8
clone_size: .
cdr3_aa: CASSNFHLAGQETQYF
cdr3_nt: TGTGCCAGCAGCAACTTCCATCTAGCGGGTCAAGAGACCCAGTACTTC

j_call: TRBJ2-1
d_call: TRBD2
v_call: TRBV7-6
clone_size: .
cdr3_aa: CASSFLAGAYNEQFF
cdr3_nt: TGTGCCAGCAGCTTCCTCGCGGGAGCTTACAATGAGCAGTTCTTC

j_call: TRBJ2-5
d_call: TRBD2
v_call: TRBV2
clone_size: .
cdr3_aa: CASSEGVSGGAGQETQYF
cdr3_nt: TGTGCCAGCAGTGAAGGTGTTAGCGGGGGGGCTGGACAAGAGACCCAGTACTTC

j_call: TRBJ2-7
d_call: .
v_call: TRBV7-3
clone_size: .
cdr3_aa: CASTRTASSYEQYF
cdr3_nt: TGTGCCAGCACCCGAACAGCCAGCTCCTACGAGCAGTACTTC

j_call: TRBJ2-2
d_call: TRBD2
v_call: TRBV9
clone_size: .
cdr3_aa: CASSVGAGGSGELFF
cdr3_nt: TGTGCCAGCAGCGTAGGAGCGGGGGGGTCCGGGGAGCTGTTTTTT

j_call: TRBJ2-2
d_call: .
v_call: TRBV6-1
clone_size: .
cdr3_aa: CASSEGRSYTGELFF
cdr3_nt: TGTGCCAGCAGTGAAGGTCGGAGCTACACCGGGGAGCTGTTTTTT

j_call: TRBJ2-1
d_call: .
v_call: TRBV6-4
clone_size: .
cdr3_aa: CASSEEESSYNEQFF
cdr3_nt: TGTGCCAGCAGTGAGGAGGAAAGCTCCTACAATGAGCAGTTCTTC

j_call: TRBJ1-1
d_call: .
v_call: TRBV27
clone_size: .
cdr3_aa: CASSLLGASITEAFF
cdr3_nt: TGTGCCAGCAGTCTGCTGGGGGCGAGTATAACTGAAGCTTTCTTT

j_call: TRBJ1-2
d_call: .
v_call: TRBV9
clone_size: .
cdr3_aa: CASNAPANYGYTF
cdr3_nt: TGTGCCAGCAACGCGCCGGCTAACTATGGCTACACCTTC

j_call: TRBJ1-2
d_call: .
v_call: TRBV2
clone_size: .
cdr3_aa: CASGGDYGYTF
cdr3_nt: TGTGCCAGCGGAGGGGACTATGGCTACACCTTC

j_call: TRBJ2-7
d_call: .
v_call: TRBV7-8
clone_size: .
cdr3_aa: CASSLVSTRAPEQYF
cdr3_nt: TGTGCCAGCAGCTTAGTGTCAACCCGAGCTCCCGAGCAGTACTTC

j_call: TRBJ1-2
d_call: .
v_call: TRBV18
clone_size: .
cdr3_aa: CASSPDRSEGYTF
cdr3_nt: TGTGCCAGCTCACCAGACAGGTCTGAAGGCTACACCTTC

j_call: TRBJ2-5
d_call: TRBD1
v_call: TRBV7-7
clone_size: .
cdr3_aa: CASSLGTGGETQYF
cdr3_nt: TGTGCCAGCAGCCTTGGGACAGGGGGAGAGACCCAGTACTTC

j_call: TRBJ2-3
d_call: .
v_call: TRBV7-8
clone_size: .
cdr3_aa: CATQSRVGPDTQYF
cdr3_nt: TGTGCCACCCAATCGAGGGTTGGCCCAGATACGCAGTATTTT